Below, 2 T cell receptor beta chains from the same sample are listed, as sequenced in a study of cytomegalovirus exposure and HLA in healthy donors. The PCR contained 60 Vbeta and 13 Jbeta primers. This table comes from immunoSEQ multiplex PCR, and its TCRdb copy is limited to in-frame clones, with some not included. The sample holds some 60,000 clones; approximately 75% are singletons and the top ten take 5% to 7%. Sequencing was carried out using PBMCs. The receptors derive from a woman aged 30 to 39 in good health and CMV-seronegative.

The chain has TRBV30 and TRBJ2-1; tentatively, D is TRBD2 (5 bases). The germline V gene encodes CDR1 GTSNPN and CDR2 SVGIG (reference sequence). This CDR3 comprises 14 residues. V gave up 5 bases and J gave up 4 bases, with 15 bases separating them. The CDR3 sequence: CAWRAGFLYNEQFF. The CDR3 DNA reads as TGTGCCTGGCGTGCGGGTTTCCTATACAATGAGCAGTTCTTC.

The chain joins TRBV19 to TRBJ2-7; no reliable D call. Trimming stripped 4 bases from V and 3 bases from J, with 10 bases between. This CDR3 is built from 13 residues. CDR1 and CDR2 (germline): LNHDA, SQIVND (reference sequence). CDR3 DNA sequence: TGTGCCAGTAGTACTGAGAAATACTACGAGCAGTACTTC. It translates to CASSTEKYYEQYF.